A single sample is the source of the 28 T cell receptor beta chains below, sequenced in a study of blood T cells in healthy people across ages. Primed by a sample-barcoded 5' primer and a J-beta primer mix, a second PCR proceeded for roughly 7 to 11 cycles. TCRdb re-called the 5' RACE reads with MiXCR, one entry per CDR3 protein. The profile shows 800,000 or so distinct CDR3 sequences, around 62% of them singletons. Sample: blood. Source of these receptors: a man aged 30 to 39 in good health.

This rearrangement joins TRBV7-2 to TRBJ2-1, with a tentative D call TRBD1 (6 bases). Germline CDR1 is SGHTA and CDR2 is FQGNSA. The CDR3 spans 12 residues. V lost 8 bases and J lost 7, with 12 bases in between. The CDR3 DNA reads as TGTGCCAGCGAGGGGGTAGCTAATGAGCAGTTCTTC. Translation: CASEGVANEQFF.

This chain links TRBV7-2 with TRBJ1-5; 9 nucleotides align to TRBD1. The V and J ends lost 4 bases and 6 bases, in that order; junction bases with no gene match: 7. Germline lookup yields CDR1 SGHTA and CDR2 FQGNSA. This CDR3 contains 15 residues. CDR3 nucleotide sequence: TGTGCCAGCAGCTATGGGACAGGGTGGAGTCAGCCCCAGCATTTT. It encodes CASSYGTGWSQPQHF. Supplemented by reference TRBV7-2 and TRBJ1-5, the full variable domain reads GAGVSQSPSNKVTEKGKDVELRCDPISGHTALYWYRQSLGQGLEFLIYFQGNSAPDKSGLPSDRFSAERTGGSVSTLTIQRTQQEDSAVYLCASSYGTGWSQPQHFGDGTRLSIL.

CDR3 loop: CASSQPLRTARYGYTF. The CDR3 DNA sequence: TGTGCCAGCAGCCAACCGCTTCGGACAGCCCGGTATGGCTACACCTTC. V usage is TRBV4-2 and J usage is TRBJ1-2, with D possibly being TRBD1 (6 bases). Germline-derived CDR1 and CDR2 are LGHNA and YNFKEQ. The CDR3 totals 16 residues. The V end lost 2 bases, the J end lost 5 bases, and 18 bases lay between the germline ends.

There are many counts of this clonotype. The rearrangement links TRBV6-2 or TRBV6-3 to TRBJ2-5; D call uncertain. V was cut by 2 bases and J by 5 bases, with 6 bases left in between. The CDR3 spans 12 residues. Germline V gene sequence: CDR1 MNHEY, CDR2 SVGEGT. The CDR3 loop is CASSYAGETQYF. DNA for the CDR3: TGTGCCAGCAGTTACGCCGGCGAGACCCAGTACTTC.

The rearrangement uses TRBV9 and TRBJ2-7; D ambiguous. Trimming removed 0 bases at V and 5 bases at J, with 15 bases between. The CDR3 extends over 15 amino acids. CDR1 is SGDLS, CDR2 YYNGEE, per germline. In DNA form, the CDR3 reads TGTGCCAGCAGCGTAGAGGGCAGAAGGATCGACGAGCAGTACTTC. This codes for CASSVEGRRIDEQYF.

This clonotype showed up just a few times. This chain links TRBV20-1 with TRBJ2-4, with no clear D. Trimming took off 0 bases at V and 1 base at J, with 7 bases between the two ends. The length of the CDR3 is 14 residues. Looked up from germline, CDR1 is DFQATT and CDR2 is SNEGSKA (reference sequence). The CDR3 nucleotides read TGCAGTGCTAGAGACTCTCGGGCCAAAAACATTCAGTACTTC. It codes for CSARDSRAKNIQYF.

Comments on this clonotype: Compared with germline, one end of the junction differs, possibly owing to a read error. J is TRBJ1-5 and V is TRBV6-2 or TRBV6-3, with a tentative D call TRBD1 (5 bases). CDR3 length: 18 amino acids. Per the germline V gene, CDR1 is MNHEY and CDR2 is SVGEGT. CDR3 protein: CVSSYSIGAGSGNQPQHF. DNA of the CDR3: TGTGTCAGCAGTTACTCGATCGGGGCAGGGTCCGGCAATCAGCCCCAGCATTTT.

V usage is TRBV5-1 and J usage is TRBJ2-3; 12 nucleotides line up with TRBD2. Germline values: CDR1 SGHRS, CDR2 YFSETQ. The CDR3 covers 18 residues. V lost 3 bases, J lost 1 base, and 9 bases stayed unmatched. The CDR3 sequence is CASSSLSSGGAGTDTQYF. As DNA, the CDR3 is TGCGCCAGCAGCTCGCTCTCTAGCGGGGGGGCGGGCACAGATACGCAGTATTTT.

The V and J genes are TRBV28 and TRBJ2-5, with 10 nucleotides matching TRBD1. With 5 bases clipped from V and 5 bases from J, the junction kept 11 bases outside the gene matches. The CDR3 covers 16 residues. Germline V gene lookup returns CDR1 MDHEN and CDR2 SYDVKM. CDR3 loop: CASSGPGQGIWETQYF. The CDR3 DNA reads TGTGCCAGCAGTGGGCCGGGACAGGGGATTTGGGAGACCCAGTACTTC. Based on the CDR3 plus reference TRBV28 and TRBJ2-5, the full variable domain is DVKVTQSSRYLVKRTGEKVFLECVQDMDHENMFWYRQDPGLGLRLIYFSYDVKMKEKGDIPEGYSVSREKKERFSLILESASTNQTSMYLCASSGPGQGIWETQYFGPGTRLLVL.

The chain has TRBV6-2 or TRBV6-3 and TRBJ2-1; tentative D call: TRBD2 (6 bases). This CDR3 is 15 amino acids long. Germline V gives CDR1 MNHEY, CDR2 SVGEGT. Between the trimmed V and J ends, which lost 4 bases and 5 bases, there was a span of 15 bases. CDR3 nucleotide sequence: TGTGCCAGCAGTTGGCAACCGGACTACAACAATGAGCAGTTCTTC. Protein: CASSWQPDYNNEQFF.

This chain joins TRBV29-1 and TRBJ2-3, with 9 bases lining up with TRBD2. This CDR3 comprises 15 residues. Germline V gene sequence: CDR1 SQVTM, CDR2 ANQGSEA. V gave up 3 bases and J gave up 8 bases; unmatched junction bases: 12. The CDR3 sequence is CSVDIAGAGRGTQYF. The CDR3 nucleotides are TGCAGCGTTGATATAGCGGGAGCGGGTAGGGGTACGCAGTATTTT.

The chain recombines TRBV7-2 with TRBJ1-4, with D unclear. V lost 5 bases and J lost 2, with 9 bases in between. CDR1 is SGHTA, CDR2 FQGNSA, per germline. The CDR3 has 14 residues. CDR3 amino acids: CASSPSVTNEKLFF. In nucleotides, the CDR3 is TGTGCCAGCAGCCCTAGTGTGACTAATGAAAAACTGTTTTTT.

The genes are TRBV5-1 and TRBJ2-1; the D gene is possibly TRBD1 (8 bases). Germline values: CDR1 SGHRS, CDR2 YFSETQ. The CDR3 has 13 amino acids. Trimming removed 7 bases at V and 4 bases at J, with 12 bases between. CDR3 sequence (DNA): TGCGCCAGCGACAGGGGAGGGTACAATGAGCAGTTCTTC. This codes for CASDRGGYNEQFF.

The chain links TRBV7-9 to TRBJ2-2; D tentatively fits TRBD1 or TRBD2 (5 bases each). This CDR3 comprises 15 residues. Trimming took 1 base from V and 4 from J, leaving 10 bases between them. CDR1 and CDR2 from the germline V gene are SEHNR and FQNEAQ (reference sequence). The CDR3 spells CASSLVDGGTGELFF. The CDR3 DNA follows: TGTGCCAGCAGCTTAGTAGATGGGGGCACCGGGGAGCTGTTTTTT.

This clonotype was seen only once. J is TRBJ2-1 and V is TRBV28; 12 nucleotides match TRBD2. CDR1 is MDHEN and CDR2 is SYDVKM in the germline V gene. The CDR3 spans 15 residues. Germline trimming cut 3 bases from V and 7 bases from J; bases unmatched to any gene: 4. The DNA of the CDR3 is TGTGCCAGCAGTTTGTGGACTAGCGGGATAAATGAGCAGTTCTTC. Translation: CASSLWTSGINEQFF.

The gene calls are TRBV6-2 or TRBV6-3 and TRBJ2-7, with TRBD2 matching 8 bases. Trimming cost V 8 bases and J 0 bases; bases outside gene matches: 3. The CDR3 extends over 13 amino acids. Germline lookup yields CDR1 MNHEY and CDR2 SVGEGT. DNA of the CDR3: TGTGCCAGCTGCCTAGCGGGCTCCTACGAGCAGTACTTC. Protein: CASCLAGSYEQYF.

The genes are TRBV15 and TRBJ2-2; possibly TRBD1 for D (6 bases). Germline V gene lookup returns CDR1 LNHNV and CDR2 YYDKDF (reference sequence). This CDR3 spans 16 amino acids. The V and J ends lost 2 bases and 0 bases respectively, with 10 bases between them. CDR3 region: CATSRPGHANTGELFF. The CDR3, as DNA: TGTGCCACCAGCAGACCGGGACACGCGAACACCGGGGAGCTGTTTTTT.

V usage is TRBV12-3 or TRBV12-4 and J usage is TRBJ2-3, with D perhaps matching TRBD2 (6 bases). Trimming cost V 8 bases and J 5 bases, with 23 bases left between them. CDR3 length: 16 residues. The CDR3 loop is CASGSQAEGRGDTQYF. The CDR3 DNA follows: TGTGCCAGCGGCTCACAAGCGGAGGGCCGAGGAGATACGCAGTATTTT.

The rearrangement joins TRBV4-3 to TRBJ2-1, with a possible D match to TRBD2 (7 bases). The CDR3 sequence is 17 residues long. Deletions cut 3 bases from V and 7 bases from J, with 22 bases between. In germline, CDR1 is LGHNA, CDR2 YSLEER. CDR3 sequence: CASSHGLAGARVNEQFF. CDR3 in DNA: TGCGCCAGCAGCCACGGATTGGCGGGGGCTCGTGTAAATGAGCAGTTCTTC.

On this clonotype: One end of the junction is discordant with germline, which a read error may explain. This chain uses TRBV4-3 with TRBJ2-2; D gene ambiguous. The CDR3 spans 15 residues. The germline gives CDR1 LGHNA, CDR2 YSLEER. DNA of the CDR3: TGCGCCAGCAGCCAAGGGGGAACGAACGCCGGGGAGCTGTTTTTT. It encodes CASSQGGTNAGELFF.

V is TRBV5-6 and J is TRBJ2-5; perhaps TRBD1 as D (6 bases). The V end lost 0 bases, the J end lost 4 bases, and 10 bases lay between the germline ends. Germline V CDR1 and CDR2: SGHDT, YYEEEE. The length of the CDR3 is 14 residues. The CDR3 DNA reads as TGTGCCAGCAGCTTGGACACAGGGCCAGAGACCCAGTACTTC. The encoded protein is CASSLDTGPETQYF.

Here the CDR3 DNA reads TGCGCCAGCAGCAAGGGGGCTCTTAGCTCCTACGAGCAGTACTTC. It codes for CASSKGALSSYEQYF. The J gene is TRBJ2-7, the V gene TRBV4-3; 7 bases align to TRBD1. The CDR3 consists of 15 residues. V shed 5 bases and J 0 bases; nucleotides not matched to a gene: 7. Germline lookup yields CDR1 LGHNA and CDR2 YSLEER.

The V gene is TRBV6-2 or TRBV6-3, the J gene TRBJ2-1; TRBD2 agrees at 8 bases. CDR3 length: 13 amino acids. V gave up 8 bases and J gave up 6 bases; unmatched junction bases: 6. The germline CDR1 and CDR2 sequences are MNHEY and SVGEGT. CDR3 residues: CASGTRGGNEQFF. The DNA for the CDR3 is TGTGCCAGCGGGACTAGGGGGGGCAATGAGCAGTTCTTC.

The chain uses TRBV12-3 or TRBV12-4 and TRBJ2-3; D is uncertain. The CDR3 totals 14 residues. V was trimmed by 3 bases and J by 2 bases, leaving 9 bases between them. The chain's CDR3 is CASSFPTPTDTQYF. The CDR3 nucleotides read TGTGCCAGCAGTTTTCCTACCCCCACAGATACGCAGTATTTT.

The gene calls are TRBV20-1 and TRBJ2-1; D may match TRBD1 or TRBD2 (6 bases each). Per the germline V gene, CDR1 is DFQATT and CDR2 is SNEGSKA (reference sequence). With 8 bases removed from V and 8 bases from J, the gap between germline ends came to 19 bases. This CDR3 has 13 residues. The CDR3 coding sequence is TGCAGTTGTAGGGGGGAGAGCTTTTATGAGCAGTTCTTC. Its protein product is CSCRGESFYEQFF.

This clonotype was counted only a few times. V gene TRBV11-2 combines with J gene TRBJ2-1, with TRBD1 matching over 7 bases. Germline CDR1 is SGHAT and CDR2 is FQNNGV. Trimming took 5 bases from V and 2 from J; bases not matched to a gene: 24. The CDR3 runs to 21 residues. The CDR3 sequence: CASSHPTKSTEQGSPYNEQFF. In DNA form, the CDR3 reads TGTGCCAGCAGCCACCCAACAAAATCGACTGAACAGGGGTCGCCCTACAATGAGCAGTTCTTC.

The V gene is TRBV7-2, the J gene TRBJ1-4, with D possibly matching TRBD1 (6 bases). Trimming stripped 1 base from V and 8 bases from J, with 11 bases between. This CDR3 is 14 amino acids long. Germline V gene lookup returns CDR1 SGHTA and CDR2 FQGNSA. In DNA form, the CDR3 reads TGTGCCAGCAGCTTAGATCCAGGGGAAGAAAAACTGTTTTTT. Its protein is CASSLDPGEEKLFF.

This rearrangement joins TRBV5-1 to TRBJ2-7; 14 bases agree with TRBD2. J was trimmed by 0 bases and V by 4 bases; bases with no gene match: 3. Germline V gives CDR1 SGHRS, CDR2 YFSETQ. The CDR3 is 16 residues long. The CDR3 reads CASSRGTSGGSYEQYF. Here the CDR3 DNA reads TGCGCCAGCAGCCGAGGGACTAGCGGGGGCTCCTACGAGCAGTACTTC.